Each of the 27 T cell receptor beta chains below was sequenced from the same sample in a study of immune cell composition in non-small cell lung cancer. Normal lung was sampled as far from the tumour as possible, at least 3 cm. Sequenced by immunoSEQ multiplex PCR; TCRdb stores in-frame clones only, minus some. The repertoire includes 5,000 to 5,500 clones, approximately 91% of them detected once, and approximately 6.3% sits in the top ten. The specimen was non-adjacent lung tissue. These receptors were collected from a human donor with non-small cell lung cancer. Some clones in this sample may be carry-over from other donors' samples.

Only a few counts were recorded for this clone. V and J are TRBV2 and TRBJ2-7; D uncertain. The V gene's germline CDR1 is SNHLY and CDR2 FYNNEI. The CDR3 totals 12 residues. Trimming removed 8 bases at V and 2 bases at J, with 10 bases between. The DNA of the CDR3 is TGTGCCAGCTCATTTTCCCCCTACGAGCAGTACTTC. Protein sequence: CASSFSPYEQYF.

The chain links TRBV9 to TRBJ2-7; possible D gene TRBD2, 5 bases. This CDR3 contains 15 residues. Germline values: CDR1 SGDLS, CDR2 YYNGEE. Trimming stripped 4 bases from V and 3 bases from J, with 17 bases between. This CDR3 reads CASSTQSGINYEQYF. The CDR3, as DNA: TGTGCCAGCAGCACTCAGTCGGGGATCAACTACGAGCAGTACTTC.

The chain couples TRBV5-1 to TRBJ1-6; D not certain. This CDR3 has 14 amino acids. The germline V gene has CDR1 SGHRS and CDR2 YFSETQ. V was trimmed by 1 base and J by 5 bases, leaving 7 bases between them. The CDR3 nucleotides read TGCGCCAGCAGCTTGTTGCAGAATAATTCACCCCTCCACTTT. Its translation is CASSLLQNNSPLHF.

The CDR3 nucleotides are TGTGCCAGCAGAGCGACAGGGAGTACTGAAGCTTTCTTT. Translation: CASRATGSTEAFF. V and J are TRBV9 and TRBJ1-1; TRBD1 matches at 7 bases. Germline CDR1 is SGDLS and CDR2 is YYNGEE. V was clipped by 5 bases and J by 5 bases; unmatched bases: 6. The CDR3 is made up of 13 amino acids. The full variable domain, completed using reference TRBV9 and TRBJ1-1, is DSGVTQTPKHLITATGQRVTLRCSPRSGDLSVYWYQQSLDQGLQFLIQYYNGEERAKGNILERFSAQQFPDLHSELNLSSLELGDSALYFCASRATGSTEAFFGQGTRLTVV.

This chain connects TRBV7-6 to TRBJ2-5, with TRBD1 as a possible D gene (6 bases). Germline V lookup: CDR1 SGHVS, CDR2 FNYEAQ. The germline V and J ends were trimmed by 2 bases and 4 bases, with 17 bases remaining between them. The CDR3 covers 16 residues. This CDR3 is CASSLSGQGTAETQYF. CDR3 nucleotide sequence: TGTGCCAGCAGCTTATCGGGCCAGGGGACCGCAGAGACCCAGTACTTC.

The chain uses TRBV11-3 and TRBJ1-1; a possible D gene is TRBD1 (5 bases). CDR1 SGHNT and CDR2 YENEEA come from the germline V gene. Trimming left V 5 bases short and J 4 bases short, with 14 bases between. The CDR3 sequence is 14 residues long. The CDR3 DNA reads as TGTGCCAGCAGCCCGTCGGGGGGGATCACTGAAGCTTTCTTT. Translated: CASSPSGGITEAFF.

CDR3: CASSGSGTGGPSGNTIYF. The DNA of the CDR3 is TGTGCCAGCAGCGGATCCGGGACAGGGGGCCCCTCTGGAAACACCATATATTTT. The rearrangement links TRBV5-5 to TRBJ1-3; 12 positions match TRBD1. The germline V gene has CDR1 SGHKS and CDR2 YYEKEE (reference sequence). V shed 4 bases, J shed 0 bases, and the junction held 8 bases outside the gene matches. The CDR3 length is 18 residues. Variable domain in full (rest from reference TRBV5-5 and TRBJ1-3): DAGVTQSPTHLIKTRGQQVTLRCSPISGHKSVSWYQQVLGQGPQFIFQYYEKEERGRGNFPDRFSARQFPNYSSELNVNALLLGDSALYLCASSGSGTGGPSGNTIYFGEGSWLTVV.

The rearrangement links TRBV6-5 to TRBJ1-3; 7 bases agree with TRBD1. Germline loops: CDR1 MNHEY, CDR2 SVGAGI. There are 15 residues in the CDR3. Trimming cost V 2 bases and J 4 bases; bases outside gene matches: 5. The CDR3 nucleotides are TGTGCCAGCAGTTACGATCAGGGGGACGGAAACACCATATATTTT. Translated: CASSYDQGDGNTIYF.

The gene calls are TRBV7-3 and TRBJ1-2; TRBD1 aligns across 7 bases. The V gene end was trimmed by 2 bases and the J gene end by 8 bases; junction bases not matched to a gene: 5. CDR1 is SGHTA, CDR2 FQGTGA, per germline. The CDR3 has 13 amino acids. CDR3 nucleotides: TGTGCCAGCAGCTTACCAGGGGGGAAGGGCTACACCTTC. The encoded protein is CASSLPGGKGYTF. Full variable domain (remainder filled in from reference TRBV7-3 and TRBJ1-2): GAGVSQTPSNKVTEKGKYVELRCDPISGHTALYWYRQSLGQGPEFLIYFQGTGAADDSGLPNDRFFAVRPEGSVSTLKIQRTERGDSAVYLCASSLPGGKGYTFGSGTRLTVV.

The V call is TRBV7-2, the J call TRBJ1-5; D is uncertain. This CDR3 spans 13 amino acids. Germline assignment: CDR1 SGHTA and CDR2 FQGNSA. V dropped 5 bases and J dropped 5 bases, with 10 bases sitting between them. The CDR3: CASSPGPDQPQHF. The CDR3 DNA reads as TGTGCCAGCAGCCCAGGTCCGGATCAGCCCCAGCATTTT.

The chain carries TRBV5-1 and TRBJ2-7; 12 bases are a match to TRBD2. V lost 0 bases, J lost 5 bases, and 6 bases stayed unmatched. Germline CDR1 is SGHRS and CDR2 is YFSETQ. The CDR3 covers 16 residues. The CDR3 DNA is TGCGCCAGCAGCTTGGTAGGGCTAGCGGGAGGGAACGAGCAGTACTTC. It yields the protein CASSLVGLAGGNEQYF.

CDR3 in amino acids: CASENRGRDYGYTF. The CDR3 DNA sequence: TGTGCCAGCGAAAACAGGGGGCGAGACTATGGCTACACCTTC. The chain is built from TRBV6-1 and TRBJ1-2; 9 bases line up with TRBD1. Germline-derived CDR1 and CDR2 are MNHNS and SASEGT. The CDR3 runs to 14 residues. The V segment lost 8 bases and the J segment 3 bases; nucleotides outside the gene matches: 7.

This clone showed up just a few times. This chain links TRBV6-5 with TRBJ1-1; D call uncertain. Between the trimmed V and J ends, which lost 0 bases and 4 bases, there was a span of 9 bases. Germline CDR1 is MNHEY and CDR2 is SVGAGI. The CDR3 is 14 amino acids. Here the CDR3 reads CASSYSTTPTEAFF. In nucleotides, the CDR3 is TGTGCCAGCAGTTACTCCACTACCCCCACTGAAGCTTTCTTT.

The rearrangement uses TRBV19 and TRBJ2-1; a possible D gene is TRBD1 (5 bases). CDR3 length: 12 amino acids. Germline CDR1 LNHDA, CDR2 SQIVND (reference sequence). Trimming left V 2 bases short and J 9 bases short, with 8 bases between. CDR3: CASSIWGGEQFF. The CDR3 bases are TGTGCCAGTAGTATATGGGGCGGTGAGCAGTTCTTC.

V is TRBV2 and J is TRBJ2-2; unclear D gene. Germline lookup yields CDR1 SNHLY and CDR2 FYNNEI. V dropped 6 bases and J dropped 4 bases, with 9 bases sitting between them. The CDR3 consists of 13 residues. CDR3 DNA: TGTGCCAGCAGAGGAGCTGGCACCGGGGAGCTGTTTTTT. Its protein is CASRGAGTGELFF.

This clone was picked up a small number of times. The chain links TRBV5-4 to TRBJ1-5; no reliable D call. The CDR3 extends over 14 amino acids. Trimming shortened V by 1 base and J by 0 bases, and 5 bases separated the two germline ends. Germline V gene lookup returns CDR1 SGHNT and CDR2 YYREEE (reference sequence). CDR3 bases: TGTGCCAGCAGCTTGTACAGTAGCAATCAGCCCCAGCATTTT. Protein product: CASSLYSSNQPQHF. Complete variable domain (other parts from reference TRBV5-4 and TRBJ1-5): ETGVTQSPTHLIKTRGQQVTLRCSSQSGHNTVSWYQQALGQGPQFIFQYYREEENGRGNFPPRFSGLQFPNYSSELNVNALELDDSALYLCASSLYSSNQPQHFGDGTRLSIL.

V gene TRBV9 combines with J gene TRBJ1-6; D gene unclear. This CDR3 contains 12 residues. V was trimmed by 0 bases and J by 10 bases, leaving 5 bases between them. Germline V gene sequence: CDR1 SGDLS, CDR2 YYNGEE. The CDR3 bases are TGTGCCAGCAGCGTAGGGAGGTCACCCCTCCACTTT. Its translation: CASSVGRSPLHF.

This clone occurred once. The chain has TRBV30 and TRBJ1-6, with TRBD1 as a possible D gene (5 bases). This CDR3 has 17 residues. Trimming left V 2 bases short and J 0 bases short, with 14 bases between. Germline CDR1 reads GTSNPN; CDR2 reads SVGIG (reference sequence). CDR3 amino acids: CAWSQDGQFSYNSPLHF. As DNA, the CDR3 is TGTGCCTGGAGTCAGGACGGACAATTCTCCTATAATTCACCCCTCCACTTT.

The chain joins TRBV30 to TRBJ1-5, with 9 bases aligning to TRBD1. There are 15 residues in the CDR3. V dropped 3 bases and J dropped 7; count of bases not matched to a gene: 10. Per the germline V gene, CDR1 is GTSNPN and CDR2 is SVGIG (reference sequence). The CDR3 region has the DNA TGTGCCTGGAGCGAGGGGACAGGGTTGTTCCAGCCCCAGCATTTT. This translates into CAWSEGTGLFQPQHF.

The rearrangement uses TRBV5-6 and TRBJ1-3; D is unresolved. The CDR3 length is 15 residues. V was clipped by 0 bases and J by 4 bases, with 11 bases between them. Looked up from germline, CDR1 is SGHDT and CDR2 is YYEEEE. CDR3 bases: TGTGCCAGCAGCTTGGGGGCCATCGCCGGAAACACCATATATTTT. The encoded protein is CASSLGAIAGNTIYF.

The chain's CDR3 is CASSHWTSGIGSYNEQFF. The CDR3 nucleotides read TGTGCCAGCAGCCATTGGACTAGCGGGATTGGCTCCTACAATGAGCAGTTCTTC. The chain is built from TRBV7-8 and TRBJ2-1; 12 bases match TRBD2. Losses at the gene ends were 5 bases for V and 0 bases for J; bases not matched to a gene: 8. Per the germline V gene, CDR1 is SGHVS and CDR2 is FQNEAQ. This CDR3 is built from 18 residues.

V usage is TRBV18 and J usage is TRBJ2-7, with D possibly matching TRBD1 (6 bases). The CDR3 spans 14 residues. Trimming pared 3 bases from V and 6 bases from J, leaving 15 bases between. Germline CDR1 KGHSH, CDR2 LQKENI. The CDR3 reads CASSPYRDYGEQYF. CDR3 DNA sequence: TGTGCCAGCTCACCTTACAGGGATTATGGCGAGCAGTACTTC.

V and J are TRBV15 and TRBJ1-4; D is ambiguous. V shed 4 bases and J shed 7 bases, with 16 bases lying between them. Germline loops: CDR1 LNHNV, CDR2 YYDKDF (reference sequence). The CDR3 is 15 residues long. The CDR3 DNA is TGTGCCACCAGCACGGGGAGGAGAGAAAGTGAAAAACTGTTTTTT. Amino acid sequence: CATSTGRRESEKLFF.

The V gene is TRBV28, the J gene TRBJ1-2; 10 bases agree with TRBD1. V was clipped by 6 bases and J by 8 bases; unmatched bases: 12. CDR1 is MDHEN and CDR2 is SYDVKM in the germline V gene. The CDR3 runs 15 residues. The CDR3 reads CASRLAGTGAGGYTF. As DNA, the CDR3 is TGTGCCAGCAGATTAGCCGGGACAGGGGCTGGCGGCTACACCTTC.

The chain links TRBV9 to TRBJ1-1, with D possibly matching TRBD1 (5 bases). V was cut by 5 bases and J by 0 bases, with 11 bases left in between. The CDR3 extends over 14 amino acids. The germline CDR1 and CDR2 sequences are SGDLS and YYNGEE. The DNA for the CDR3 is TGTGCCAGCAGGGTGGGGGGGATGAACACTGAAGCTTTCTTT. Protein sequence: CASRVGGMNTEAFF.

Within the sample, this clone is medium-sized. This rearrangement joins TRBV13 to TRBJ1-1; D call uncertain. This CDR3 is 13 amino acids long. Germline V CDR1 and CDR2: PRHDT, FYEKMQ (reference sequence). V lost 9 bases, J lost 1 base, and 12 bases lay in between. The CDR3 DNA is TGTGCCAGTCAAACGGGAGGGAACACTGAAGCTTTCTTT. It specifies CASQTGGNTEAFF.

The V and J genes are TRBV4-3 and TRBJ2-1, with 8 bases fitting TRBD2. The V and J ends lost 5 bases and 7 bases, in that order; junction bases with no gene match: 7. Germline assignment: CDR1 LGHNA and CDR2 YSLEER. The CDR3 is 14 amino acids. The CDR3 sequence is CASSTGLVTNEQFF. For the CDR3, the DNA is TGCGCCAGCAGCACGGGACTAGTAACTAATGAGCAGTTCTTC.